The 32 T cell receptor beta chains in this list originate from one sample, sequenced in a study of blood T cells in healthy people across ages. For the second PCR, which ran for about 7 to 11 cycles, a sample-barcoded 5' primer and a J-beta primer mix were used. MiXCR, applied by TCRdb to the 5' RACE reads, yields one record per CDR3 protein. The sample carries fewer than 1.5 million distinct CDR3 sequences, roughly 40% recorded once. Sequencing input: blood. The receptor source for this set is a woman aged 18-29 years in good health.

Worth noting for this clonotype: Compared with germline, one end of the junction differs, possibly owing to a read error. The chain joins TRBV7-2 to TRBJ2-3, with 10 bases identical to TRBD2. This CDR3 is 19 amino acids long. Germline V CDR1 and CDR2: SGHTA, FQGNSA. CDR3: CAGSLLLRRLAGDADTQYF. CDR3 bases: TGTGCCGGCAGCTTACTTCTCCGGCGGCTAGCGGGAGACGCAGATACGCAGTATTTT.

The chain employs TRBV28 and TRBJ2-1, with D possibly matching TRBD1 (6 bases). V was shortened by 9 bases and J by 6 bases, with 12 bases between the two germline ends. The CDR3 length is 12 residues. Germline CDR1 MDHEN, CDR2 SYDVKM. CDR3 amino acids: CASAPGANEQFF. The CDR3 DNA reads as TGTGCCAGTGCCCCAGGGGCCAATGAGCAGTTCTTC. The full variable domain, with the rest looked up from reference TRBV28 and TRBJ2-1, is DVKVTQSSRYLVKRTGEKVFLECVQDMDHENMFWYRQDPGLGLRLIYFSYDVKMKEKGDIPEGYSVSREKKERFSLILESASTNQTSMYLCASAPGANEQFFGPGTRLTVL.

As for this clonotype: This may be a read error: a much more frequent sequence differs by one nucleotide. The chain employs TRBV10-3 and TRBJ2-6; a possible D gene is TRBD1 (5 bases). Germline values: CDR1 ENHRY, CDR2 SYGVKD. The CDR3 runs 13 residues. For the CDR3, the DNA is TGTGCCATCAGCCAGTCTGGGGCCAGCGTCCTGACTTTC. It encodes CAISQSGASVLTF.

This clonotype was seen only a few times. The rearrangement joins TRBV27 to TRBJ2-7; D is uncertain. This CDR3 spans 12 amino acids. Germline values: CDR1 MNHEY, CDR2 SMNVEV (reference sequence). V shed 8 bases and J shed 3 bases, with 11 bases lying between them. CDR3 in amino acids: CASGSGHYEQYF. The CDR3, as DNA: TGTGCCAGCGGTTCAGGCCACTACGAGCAGTACTTC.

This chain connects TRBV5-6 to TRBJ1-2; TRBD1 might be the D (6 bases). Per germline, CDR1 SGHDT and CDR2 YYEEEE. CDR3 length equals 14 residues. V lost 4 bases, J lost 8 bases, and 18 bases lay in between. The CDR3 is CASSKGGQFGGYTF. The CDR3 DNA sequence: TGTGCCAGCAGCAAAGGAGGACAGTTCGGGGGCTACACCTTC.

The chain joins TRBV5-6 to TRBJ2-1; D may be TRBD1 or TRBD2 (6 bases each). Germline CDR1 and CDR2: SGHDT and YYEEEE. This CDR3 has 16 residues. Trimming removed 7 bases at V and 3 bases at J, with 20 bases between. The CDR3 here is CASSLEEGVIYNEQFF. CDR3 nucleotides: TGTGCCAGCTCTTTGGAGGAGGGGGTCATCTACAATGAGCAGTTCTTC.

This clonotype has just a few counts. In DNA, the CDR3 is TGTGCCACCACCAGCGGCCTCTCCTACAATGAGCAGTTCTTC. Amino acids: CATTSGLSYNEQFF. The V call is TRBV15, the J call TRBJ2-1; weak D call: TRBD2 (5 bases). The CDR3 is 14 amino acids. Trimming pared 7 bases from V and 0 bases from J, leaving 10 bases between. Germline V gives CDR1 LNHNV, CDR2 YYDKDF (reference sequence).

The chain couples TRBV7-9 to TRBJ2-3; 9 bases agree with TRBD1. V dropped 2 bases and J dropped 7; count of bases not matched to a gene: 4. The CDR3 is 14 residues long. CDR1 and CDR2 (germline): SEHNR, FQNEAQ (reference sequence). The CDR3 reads CASSLSQGAYTQYF. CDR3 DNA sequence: TGTGCCAGCAGCTTATCACAGGGGGCTTATACGCAGTATTTT.

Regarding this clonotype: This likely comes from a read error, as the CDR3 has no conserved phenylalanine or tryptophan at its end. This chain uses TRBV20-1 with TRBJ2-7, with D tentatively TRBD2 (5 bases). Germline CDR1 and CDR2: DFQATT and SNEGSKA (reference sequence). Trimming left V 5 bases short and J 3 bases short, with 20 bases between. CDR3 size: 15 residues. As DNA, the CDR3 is TGCAGTGCTCAAAGCGTCGGACTCGAGAGCTACGAGCAGTACTAC. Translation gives CSAQSVGLESYEQYY.

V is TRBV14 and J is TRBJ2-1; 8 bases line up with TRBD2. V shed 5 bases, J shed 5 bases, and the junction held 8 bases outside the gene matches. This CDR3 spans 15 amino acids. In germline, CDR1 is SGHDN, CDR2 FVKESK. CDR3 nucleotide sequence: TGTGCCAGCAGCGTGGTACTAGCGGAGAACAATGAGCAGTTCTTC. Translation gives CASSVVLAENNEQFF.

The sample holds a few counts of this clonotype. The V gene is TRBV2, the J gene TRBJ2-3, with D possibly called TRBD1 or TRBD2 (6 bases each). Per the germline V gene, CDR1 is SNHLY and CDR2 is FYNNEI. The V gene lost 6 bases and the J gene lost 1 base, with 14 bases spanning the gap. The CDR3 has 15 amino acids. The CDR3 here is CASRAPGGGTDTQYF. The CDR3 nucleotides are TGTGCCAGCAGAGCCCCCGGGGGCGGCACAGATACGCAGTATTTT.

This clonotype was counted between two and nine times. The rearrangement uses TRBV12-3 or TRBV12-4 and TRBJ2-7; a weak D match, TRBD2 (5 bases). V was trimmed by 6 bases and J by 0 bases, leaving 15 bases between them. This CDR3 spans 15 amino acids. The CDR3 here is CASRTEHGSSYEQYF. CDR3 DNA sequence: TGTGCCAGCAGGACTGAACATGGGAGCTCCTACGAGCAGTACTTC.

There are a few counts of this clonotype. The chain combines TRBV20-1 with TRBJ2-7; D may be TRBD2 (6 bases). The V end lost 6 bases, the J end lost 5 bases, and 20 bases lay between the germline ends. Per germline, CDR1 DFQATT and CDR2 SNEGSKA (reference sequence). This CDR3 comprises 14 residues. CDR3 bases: TGCAGTGCAAGACCCGTTGGAGGGTCCCACGAGCAGTACTTC. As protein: CSARPVGGSHEQYF.

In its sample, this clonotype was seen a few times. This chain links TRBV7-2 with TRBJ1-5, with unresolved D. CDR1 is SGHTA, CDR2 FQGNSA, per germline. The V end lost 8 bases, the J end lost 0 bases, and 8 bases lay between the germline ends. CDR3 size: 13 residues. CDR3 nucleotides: TGTGCCAGCCGCGGAAATAGCAATCAGCCCCAGCATTTT. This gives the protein CASRGNSNQPQHF.

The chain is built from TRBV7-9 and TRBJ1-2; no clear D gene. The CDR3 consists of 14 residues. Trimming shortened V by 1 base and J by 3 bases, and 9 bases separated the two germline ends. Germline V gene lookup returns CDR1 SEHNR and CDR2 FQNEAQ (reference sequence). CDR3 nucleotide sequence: TGTGCCAGCAGCTTAGGGCCGCGTTACTATGGCTACACCTTC. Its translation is CASSLGPRYYGYTF.

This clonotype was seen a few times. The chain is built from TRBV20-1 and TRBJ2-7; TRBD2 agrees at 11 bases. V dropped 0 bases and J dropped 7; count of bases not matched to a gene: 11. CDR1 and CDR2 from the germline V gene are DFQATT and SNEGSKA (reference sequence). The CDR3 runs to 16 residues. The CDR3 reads CSAREFTSGRLDEQYF. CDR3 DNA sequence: TGCAGTGCTAGAGAATTTACTAGCGGGAGACTCGATGAGCAGTACTTC.

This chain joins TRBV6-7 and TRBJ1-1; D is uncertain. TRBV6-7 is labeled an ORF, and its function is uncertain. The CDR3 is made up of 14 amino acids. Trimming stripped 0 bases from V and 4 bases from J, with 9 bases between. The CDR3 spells CASSYSTVVTEAFF. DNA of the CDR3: TGTGCCAGCAGTTACTCCACGGTCGTCACTGAAGCTTTCTTT.

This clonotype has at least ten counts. The DNA for the CDR3 is TGCAGCGTTTCTGGGGGGCAGGATAATTCACCCCTCCACTTT. It encodes CSVSGGQDNSPLHF. This sequence joins TRBV29-1 and TRBJ1-6, with D maybe TRBD1 (6 bases). V lost 5 bases, J lost 5 bases, and 13 bases lay in between. This CDR3 is 14 amino acids long. Germline CDR1 SQVTM, CDR2 ANQGSEA.

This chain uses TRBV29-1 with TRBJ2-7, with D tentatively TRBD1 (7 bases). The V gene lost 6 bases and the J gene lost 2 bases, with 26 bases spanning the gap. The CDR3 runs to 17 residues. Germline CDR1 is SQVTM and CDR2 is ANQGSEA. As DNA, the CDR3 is TGCAGCGTCGGACTAAAGAGACAGGGAGGTCTGACCTACGAGCAGTACTTC. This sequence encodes CSVGLKRQGGLTYEQYF.

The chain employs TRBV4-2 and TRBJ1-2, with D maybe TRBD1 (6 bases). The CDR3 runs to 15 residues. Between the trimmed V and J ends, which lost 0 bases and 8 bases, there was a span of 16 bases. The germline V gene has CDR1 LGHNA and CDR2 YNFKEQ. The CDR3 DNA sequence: TGTGCCAGCAGCCAAGATATAGGGGGGTTTCGGGGCTACACCTTC. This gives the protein CASSQDIGGFRGYTF.

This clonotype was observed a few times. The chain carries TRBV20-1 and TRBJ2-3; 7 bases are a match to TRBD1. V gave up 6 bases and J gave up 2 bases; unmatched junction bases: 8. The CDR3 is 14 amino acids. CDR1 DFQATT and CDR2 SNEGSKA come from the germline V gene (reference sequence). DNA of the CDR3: TGCAGTGCAACACCGGGACAGCCCACAGATACGCAGTATTTT. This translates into CSATPGQPTDTQYF.

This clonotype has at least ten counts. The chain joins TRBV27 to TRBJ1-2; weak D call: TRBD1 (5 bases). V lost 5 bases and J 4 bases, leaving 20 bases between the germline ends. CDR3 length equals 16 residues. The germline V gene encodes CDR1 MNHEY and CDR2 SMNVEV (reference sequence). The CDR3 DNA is TGTGCCAGCAGTCCACTCGACAGTTCGGGCCGCTATGGCTACACCTTC. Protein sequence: CASSPLDSSGRYGYTF.

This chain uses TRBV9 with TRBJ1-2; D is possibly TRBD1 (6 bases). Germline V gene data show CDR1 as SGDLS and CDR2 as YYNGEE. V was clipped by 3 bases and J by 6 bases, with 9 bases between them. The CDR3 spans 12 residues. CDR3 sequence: CASSGGRNGYTF. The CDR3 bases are TGTGCCAGCAGCGGGGGGCGGAATGGCTACACCTTC.

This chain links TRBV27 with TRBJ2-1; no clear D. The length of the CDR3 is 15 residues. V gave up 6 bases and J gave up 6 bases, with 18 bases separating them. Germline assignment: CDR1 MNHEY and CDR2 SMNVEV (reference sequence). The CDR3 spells CASSLWIQTVNEQFF. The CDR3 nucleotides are TGTGCCAGCAGCCTATGGATTCAGACTGTCAATGAGCAGTTCTTC.

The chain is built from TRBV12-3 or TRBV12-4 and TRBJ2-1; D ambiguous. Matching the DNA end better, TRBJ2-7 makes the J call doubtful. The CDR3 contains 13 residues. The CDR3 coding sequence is TGTGCCAGCAGCCGGAGCTCCTACAATGAGCAGTACTTC. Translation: CASSRSSYNEQYF.

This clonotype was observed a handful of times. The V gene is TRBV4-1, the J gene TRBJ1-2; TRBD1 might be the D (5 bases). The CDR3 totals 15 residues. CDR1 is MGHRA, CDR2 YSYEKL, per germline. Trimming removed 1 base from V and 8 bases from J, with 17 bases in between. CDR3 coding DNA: TGCGCCAGCAGCCAAGTATCGGGGGTTGTTTCCGGCTACACCTTC. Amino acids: CASSQVSGVVSGYTF.

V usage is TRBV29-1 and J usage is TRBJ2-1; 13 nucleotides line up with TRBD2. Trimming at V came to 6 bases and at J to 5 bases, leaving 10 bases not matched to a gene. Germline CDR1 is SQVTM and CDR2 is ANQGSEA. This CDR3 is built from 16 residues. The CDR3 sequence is CSVAGTSGARNNEQFF. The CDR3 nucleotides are TGCAGCGTCGCCGGGACTAGCGGGGCCCGAAACAATGAGCAGTTCTTC.

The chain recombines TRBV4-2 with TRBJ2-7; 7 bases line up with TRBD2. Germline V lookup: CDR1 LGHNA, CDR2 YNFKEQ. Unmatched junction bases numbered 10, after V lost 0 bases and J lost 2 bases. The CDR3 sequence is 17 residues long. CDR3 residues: CASSQDLPAGSPYEQYF. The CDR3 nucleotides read TGTGCCAGCAGCCAAGATCTACCAGCGGGATCCCCCTACGAGCAGTACTTC.

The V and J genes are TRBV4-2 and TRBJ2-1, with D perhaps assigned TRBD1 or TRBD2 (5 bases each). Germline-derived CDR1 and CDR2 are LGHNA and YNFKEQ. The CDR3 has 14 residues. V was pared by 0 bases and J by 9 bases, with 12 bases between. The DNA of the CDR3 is TGTGCCAGCAGCCAAGATCAGTGGGGGAGTGAGCAGTTCTTC. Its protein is CASSQDQWGSEQFF.

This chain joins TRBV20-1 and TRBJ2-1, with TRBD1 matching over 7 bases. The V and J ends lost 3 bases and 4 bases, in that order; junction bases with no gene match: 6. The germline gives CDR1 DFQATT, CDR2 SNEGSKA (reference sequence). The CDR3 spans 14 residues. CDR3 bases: TGCAGTGCTAGGGGGACAGAGACTTACAATGAGCAGTTCTTC. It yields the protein CSARGTETYNEQFF.

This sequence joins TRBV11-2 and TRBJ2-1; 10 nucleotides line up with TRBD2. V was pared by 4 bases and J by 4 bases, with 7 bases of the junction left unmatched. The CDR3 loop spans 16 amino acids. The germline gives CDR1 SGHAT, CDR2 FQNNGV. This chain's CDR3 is CASSSVTSGIYNEQFF. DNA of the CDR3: TGTGCCAGCAGCTCCGTTACTAGCGGGATATACAATGAGCAGTTCTTC.

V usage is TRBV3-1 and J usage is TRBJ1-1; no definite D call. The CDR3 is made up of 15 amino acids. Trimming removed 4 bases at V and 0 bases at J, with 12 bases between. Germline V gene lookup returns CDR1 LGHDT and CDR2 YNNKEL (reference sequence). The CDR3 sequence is CASSLRSRLNTEAFF. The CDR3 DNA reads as TGTGCCAGCAGCCTCCGGAGCAGGTTGAACACTGAAGCTTTCTTT.